These 18 T cell receptor beta chains came from one sample sequenced in a study of cytomegalovirus exposure and HLA in healthy donors. The repertoire was sequenced with immunoSEQ multiplex PCR; TCRdb's copy has only in-frame clones and lacks some. In the table there are about 110,000 clones, about 88% of which are singletons. Material: PBMCs. The receptors come from a woman between 18 and 29 years old in good health and CMV-seronegative.

A single count supports this clone. V usage is TRBV4-3 and J usage is TRBJ2-7; TRBD2 matches 14 bases. Germline assignment: CDR1 LGHNA and CDR2 YSLEER. V gave up 0 bases and J gave up 4 bases; unmatched junction bases: 8. The CDR3 runs to 18 residues. The CDR3 spells CASSQEGGLAGAGYEQYF. DNA for the CDR3: TGCGCCAGCAGCCAAGAGGGGGGACTAGCGGGAGCGGGTTACGAGCAGTACTTC.

This rearrangement joins TRBV9 to TRBJ2-1, with TRBD2 matching 10 bases. This CDR3 is built from 15 residues. The J segment lost 6 bases and the V segment lost 4 bases, leaving 7 bases of the junction unmatched. Germline CDR1 is SGDLS and CDR2 is YYNGEE. The CDR3 nucleotides read TGTGCCAGCAGCCCTATAGCGGGAGGTATCAATGAGCAGTTCTTC. Its protein product is CASSPIAGGINEQFF.

The chain uses TRBV7-9 and TRBJ2-7; D is unresolved. Germline assignment: CDR1 SEHNR and CDR2 FQNEAQ (reference sequence). The length of the CDR3 is 14 residues. V lost 5 bases to trimming and J lost 1 base, with 12 bases between them. CDR3 residues: CASSLDTNSYEQYF. The CDR3 region has the DNA TGTGCCAGCAGCCTAGACACGAATTCCTACGAGCAGTACTTC.

The genes are TRBV6-5 and TRBJ1-1; TRBD1 aligns across 10 bases. Germline values: CDR1 MNHEY, CDR2 SVGAGI. J gave up 10 bases and V 7 bases, and 9 bases lay outside the gene matches. This CDR3 is 13 amino acids long. The CDR3, as DNA: TGTGCCAGCAAAGGCGGACAGGGGGTATCAGCTTTCTTT. Its translation: CASKGGQGVSAFF.

The CDR3 region has the DNA TGCAGCGTTGAAAAAGGGACAGGGGCTAACTATGGCTACACCTTC. This encodes CSVEKGTGANYGYTF. This sequence joins TRBV29-1 and TRBJ1-2, with 10 bases matching TRBD1. CDR3 length: 15 amino acids. The germline CDR1 and CDR2 sequences are SQVTM and ANQGSEA. V lost 2 bases and J lost 0; bases outside the gene matches: 3. The full variable domain, with the rest looked up from reference TRBV29-1 and TRBJ1-2, is SAVISQKPSRDICQRGTSLTIQCQVDSQVTMMFWYRQQPGQSLTLIATANQGSEATYESGFVIDKFPISRPNLTFSTLTVSNMSPEDSSIYLCSVEKGTGANYGYTFGSGTRLTVV.

The CDR3 bases are TGTGCCATCAGTGAGTCGTTAGCGGGGGGTTGGGCCTACGAGCAGTACTTC. Translation: CAISESLAGGWAYEQYF. The chain is built from TRBV10-3 and TRBJ2-7, with TRBD2 identical over 10 bases. Germline lookup yields CDR1 ENHRY and CDR2 SYGVKD. V lost 0 bases and J lost 2; bases outside the gene matches: 7. The length of the CDR3 is 17 residues.

In the case of this clone: This sample includes further DNA sequences coding for the same CDR3. The chain joins TRBV6-5 to TRBJ2-5; possibly TRBD1 for D (5 bases). The CDR3 contains 15 residues. Germline CDR1 reads MNHEY; CDR2 reads SVGAGI. The V and J ends lost 0 bases and 5 bases respectively, with 13 bases between them. The CDR3 here is CASSYSPRGEETQYF. The CDR3 DNA reads TGTGCCAGCAGTTACTCGCCAAGGGGCGAGGAGACCCAGTACTTC.

The chain joins TRBV5-4 to TRBJ1-2; 11 bases line up with TRBD1. The CDR3 consists of 17 residues. J was trimmed by 0 bases and V by 4 bases; bases with no gene match: 8. Germline V gene data show CDR1 as SGHNT and CDR2 as YYREEE (reference sequence). In DNA form, the CDR3 reads TGTGCCAGCAGCCCGGGGACAGGGGGTTGGGCTAACTATGGCTACACCTTC. Its protein is CASSPGTGGWANYGYTF.

The CDR3 nucleotides are TGCAGCGTGGGGGGTCTAAGGGGCGAGCAGTACTTC. Translating gives CSVGGLRGEQYF. This rearrangement joins TRBV29-1 to TRBJ2-7; a possible D gene is TRBD2 (6 bases). The CDR3 consists of 12 residues. The germline CDR1 and CDR2 sequences are SQVTM and ANQGSEA. Trimming pared 6 bases from V and 6 bases from J, leaving 15 bases between.

J is TRBJ2-1 and V is TRBV7-6; TRBD2 matches at 9 bases. V shed 7 bases and J 9 bases; nucleotides not matched to a gene: 7. The CDR3 has 13 amino acids. In germline, CDR1 is SGHVS, CDR2 FNYEAQ. The CDR3 DNA follows: TGTGCCAGCAAAAGCGGGGGGTTGGGTGAGCAGTTCTTC. Amino acid sequence: CASKSGGLGEQFF. Variable domain in full (rest from reference TRBV7-6 and TRBJ2-1): GAGVSQSPRYKVTKRGQDVALRCDPISGHVSLYWYRQALGQGPEFLTYFNYEAQQDKSGLPNDRFSAERPEGSISTLTIQRTEQRDSAMYRCASKSGGLGEQFFGPGTRLTVL.

The J gene is TRBJ1-2, the V gene TRBV5-6, with a tentative D call TRBD1 (6 bases). In germline, CDR1 is SGHDT, CDR2 YYEEEE. V shed 4 bases and J shed 7 bases, with 14 bases lying between them. The CDR3 spans 13 residues. CDR3 sequence (DNA): TGTGCCAGCAGCACACAGGGAAGATTTGGCTACACCTTC. Residues: CASSTQGRFGYTF.

This clone was found once. The chain joins TRBV7-2 to TRBJ2-3, with D possibly matching TRBD2 (6 bases). Between the trimmed V and J ends, which lost 4 bases and 3 bases, there was a span of 14 bases. This CDR3 is built from 15 residues. Germline lookup yields CDR1 SGHTA and CDR2 FQGNSA. CDR3: CASSSRDGDTDTQYF. The CDR3, as DNA: TGTGCCAGCAGCTCGCGGGACGGGGATACAGATACGCAGTATTTT.

The J gene is TRBJ2-1, the V gene TRBV2; D perhaps matches TRBD2 (5 bases). CDR1 is SNHLY and CDR2 is FYNNEI in the germline V gene. V shed 4 bases and J shed 7 bases, with 11 bases lying between them. This CDR3 region has 13 residues. For the CDR3, the DNA is TGTGCCAGCAGTGCTGCGGGCCTTAATGAGCAGTTCTTC. It specifies CASSAAGLNEQFF.

The V and J genes are TRBV27 and TRBJ1-5, with 7 bases lining up with TRBD1. The CDR3 is 14 residues long. V lost 5 bases to trimming and J lost 7 bases; unmatched junction nucleotides: 8. Germline assignment: CDR1 MNHEY and CDR2 SMNVEV (reference sequence). The CDR3 DNA follows: TGTGCCAGCAGTCCCGGGACAGTGCTACAGCCCCAGCATTTT. This gives the protein CASSPGTVLQPQHF.

The V gene is TRBV6-5, the J gene TRBJ2-3; D perhaps matches TRBD2 (5 bases). With 8 bases removed from V and 3 bases from J, the gap between germline ends came to 15 bases. Germline V gene sequence: CDR1 MNHEY, CDR2 SVGAGI. The CDR3 runs 14 residues. The CDR3 spells CASYRRGTTDTQYF. CDR3 sequence (DNA): TGTGCCAGCTACCGTCGGGGTACAACAGATACGCAGTATTTT.

This clone appeared once. V usage is TRBV7-2 and J usage is TRBJ2-3; D is uncertain. The CDR3 contains 14 residues. Trimming left V 2 bases short and J 3 bases short, with 9 bases between. Per germline, CDR1 SGHTA and CDR2 FQGNSA. CDR3 amino acids: CASSLNEVTDTQYF. The CDR3, as DNA: TGTGCCAGCAGCTTAAACGAGGTAACAGATACGCAGTATTTT.

The chain joins TRBV6-5 to TRBJ1-1; D remains unclear. CDR3 length: 13 residues. V lost 4 bases and J 5 bases, leaving 11 bases between the germline ends. Germline V lookup: CDR1 MNHEY, CDR2 SVGAGI. For the CDR3, the DNA is TGTGCCAGCAGTTTCCAACGTCAGACTGAAGCTTTCTTT. Residues: CASSFQRQTEAFF.

The gene calls are TRBV5-5 and TRBJ1-1; TRBD1 agrees at 7 bases. Germline V gene lookup returns CDR1 SGHKS and CDR2 YYEKEE (reference sequence). V was clipped by 1 base and J by 6 bases; unmatched bases: 6. The CDR3 sequence is 14 residues long. In DNA form, the CDR3 reads TGTGCCAGCAGCTTGTGGTGGCAGGGGGCTGAAGCTTTCTTT. Amino acid sequence: CASSLWWQGAEAFF.